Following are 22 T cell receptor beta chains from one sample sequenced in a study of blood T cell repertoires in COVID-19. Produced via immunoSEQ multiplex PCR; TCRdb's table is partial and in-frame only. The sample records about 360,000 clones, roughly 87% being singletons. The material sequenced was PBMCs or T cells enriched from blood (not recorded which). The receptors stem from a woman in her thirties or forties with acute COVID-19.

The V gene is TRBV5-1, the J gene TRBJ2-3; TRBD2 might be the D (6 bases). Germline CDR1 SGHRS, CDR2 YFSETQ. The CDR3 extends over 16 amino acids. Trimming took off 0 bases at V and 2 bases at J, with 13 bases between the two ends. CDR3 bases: TGCGCCAGCAGCTTGGGACTAGTATTGGACACAGATACGCAGTATTTT. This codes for CASSLGLVLDTDTQYF. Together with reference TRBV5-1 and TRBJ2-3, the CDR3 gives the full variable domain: KAGVTQTPRYLIKTRGQQVTLSCSPISGHRSVSWYQQTPGQGLQFLFEYFSETQRNKGNFPGRFSGRQFSNSRSEMNVSTLELGDSALYLCASSLGLVLDTDTQYFGPGTRLTVL.

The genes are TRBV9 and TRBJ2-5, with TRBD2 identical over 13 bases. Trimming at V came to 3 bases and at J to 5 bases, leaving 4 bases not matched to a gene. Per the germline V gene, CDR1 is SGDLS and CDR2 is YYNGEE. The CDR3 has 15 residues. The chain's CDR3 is CASSGGTSGEETQYF. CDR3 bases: TGTGCCAGCAGCGGCGGGACTAGCGGGGAGGAGACCCAGTACTTC.

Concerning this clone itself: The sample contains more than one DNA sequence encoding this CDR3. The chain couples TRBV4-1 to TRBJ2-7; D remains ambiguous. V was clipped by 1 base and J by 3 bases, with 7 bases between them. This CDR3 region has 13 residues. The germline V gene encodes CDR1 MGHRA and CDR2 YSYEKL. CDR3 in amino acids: CASSQGGVYEQYF. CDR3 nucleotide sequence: TGCGCCAGCAGCCAAGGAGGTGTCTACGAGCAGTACTTC.

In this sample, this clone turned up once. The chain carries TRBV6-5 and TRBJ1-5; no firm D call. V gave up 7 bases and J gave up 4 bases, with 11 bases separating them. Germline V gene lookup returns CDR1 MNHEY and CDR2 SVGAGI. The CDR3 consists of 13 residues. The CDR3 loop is CASTWTGNQPQHF. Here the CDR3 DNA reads TGTGCCAGCACCTGGACTGGGAATCAGCCCCAGCATTTT.

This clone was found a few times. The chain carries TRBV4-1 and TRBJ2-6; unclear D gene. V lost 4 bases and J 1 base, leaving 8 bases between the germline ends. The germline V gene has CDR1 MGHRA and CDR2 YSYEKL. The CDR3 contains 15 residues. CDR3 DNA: TGCGCCAGCAGCCTCGATGAGTCTGGGGCCAACGTCCTGACTTTC. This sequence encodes CASSLDESGANVLTF.

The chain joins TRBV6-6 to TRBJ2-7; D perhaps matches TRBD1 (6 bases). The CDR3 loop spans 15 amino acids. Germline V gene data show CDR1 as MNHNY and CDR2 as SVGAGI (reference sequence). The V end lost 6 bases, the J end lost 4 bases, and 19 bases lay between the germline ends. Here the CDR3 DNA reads TGTGCCAGCAGGAACCGGGCAGGGGCGACGTACGAGCAGTACTTC. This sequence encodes CASRNRAGATYEQYF.

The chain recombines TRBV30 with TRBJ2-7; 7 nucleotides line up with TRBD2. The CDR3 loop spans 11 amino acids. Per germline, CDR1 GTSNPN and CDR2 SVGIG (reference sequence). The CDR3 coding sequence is TGTGTGGCGGGGGTTCAGTACGAGCAGTACTTC. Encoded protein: CVAGVQYEQYF.

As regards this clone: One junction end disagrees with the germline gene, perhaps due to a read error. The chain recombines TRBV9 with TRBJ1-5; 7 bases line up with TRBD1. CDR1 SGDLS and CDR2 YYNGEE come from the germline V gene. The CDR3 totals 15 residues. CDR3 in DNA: TGTGCCGGCAGCGCGACCGGGACAGAACATCAGCCCCAGCATTTT. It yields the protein CAGSATGTEHQPQHF.

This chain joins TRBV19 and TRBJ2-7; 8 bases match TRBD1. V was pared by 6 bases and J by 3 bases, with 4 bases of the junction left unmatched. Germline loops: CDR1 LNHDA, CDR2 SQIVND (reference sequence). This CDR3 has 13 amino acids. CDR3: CASRPGGVYEQYF. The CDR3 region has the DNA TGTGCCAGTAGGCCAGGGGGCGTCTACGAGCAGTACTTC.

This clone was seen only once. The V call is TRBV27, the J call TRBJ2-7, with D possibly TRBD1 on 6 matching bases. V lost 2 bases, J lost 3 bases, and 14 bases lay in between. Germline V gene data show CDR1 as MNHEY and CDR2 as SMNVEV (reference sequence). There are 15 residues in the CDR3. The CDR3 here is CASSLNPGRGYEQYF. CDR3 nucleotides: TGTGCCAGCAGTTTAAACCCTGGCAGGGGCTACGAGCAGTACTTC.

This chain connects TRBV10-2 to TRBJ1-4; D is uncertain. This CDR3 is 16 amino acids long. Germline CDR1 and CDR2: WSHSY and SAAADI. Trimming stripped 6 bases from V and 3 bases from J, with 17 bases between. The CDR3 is CASSPRLGGANEKLFF. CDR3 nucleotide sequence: TGCGCCAGCAGCCCACGACTCGGCGGGGCTAATGAAAAACTGTTTTTT.

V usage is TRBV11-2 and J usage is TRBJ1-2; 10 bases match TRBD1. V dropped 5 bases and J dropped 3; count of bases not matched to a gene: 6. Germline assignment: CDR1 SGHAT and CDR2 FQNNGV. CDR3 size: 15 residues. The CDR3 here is CASSIGTGEDYGYTF. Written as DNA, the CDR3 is TGTGCCAGCAGCATTGGGACAGGGGAGGACTATGGCTACACCTTC.

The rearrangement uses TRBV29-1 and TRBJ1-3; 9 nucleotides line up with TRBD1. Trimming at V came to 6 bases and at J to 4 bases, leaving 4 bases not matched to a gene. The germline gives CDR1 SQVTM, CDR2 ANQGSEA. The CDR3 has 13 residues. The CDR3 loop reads CSVQQGAGNTIYF. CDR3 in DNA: TGCAGCGTCCAACAGGGGGCGGGAAACACCATATATTTT.

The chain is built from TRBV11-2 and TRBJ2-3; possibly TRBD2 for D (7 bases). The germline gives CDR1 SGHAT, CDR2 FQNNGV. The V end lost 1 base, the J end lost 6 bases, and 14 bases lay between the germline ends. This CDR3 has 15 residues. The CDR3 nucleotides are TGTGCCAGCAGCTTAGTGGCGGGGGCAGGGGATACGCAGTATTTT. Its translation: CASSLVAGAGDTQYF. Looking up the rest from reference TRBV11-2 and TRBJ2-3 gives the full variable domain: EAGVAQSPRYKIIEKRQSVAFWCNPISGHATLYWYQQILGQGPKLLIQFQNNGVVDDSQLPKDRFSAERLKGVDSTLKIQPAKLEDSAVYLCASSLVAGAGDTQYFGPGTRLTVL.

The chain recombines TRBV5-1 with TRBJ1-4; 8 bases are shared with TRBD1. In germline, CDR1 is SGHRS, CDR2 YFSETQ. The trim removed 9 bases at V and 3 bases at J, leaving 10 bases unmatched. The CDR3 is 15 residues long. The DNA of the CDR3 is TGCGCCACCGGTCCCACAGGGGGTGCTAATGAAAAACTGTTTTTT. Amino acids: CATGPTGGANEKLFF.

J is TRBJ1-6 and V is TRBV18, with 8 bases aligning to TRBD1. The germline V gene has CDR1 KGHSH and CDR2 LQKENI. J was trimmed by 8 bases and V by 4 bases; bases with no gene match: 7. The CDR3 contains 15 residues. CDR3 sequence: CASSLNPGGDSPLHF. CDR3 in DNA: TGTGCCAGCTCACTTAATCCAGGGGGCGATTCACCCCTCCACTTT.

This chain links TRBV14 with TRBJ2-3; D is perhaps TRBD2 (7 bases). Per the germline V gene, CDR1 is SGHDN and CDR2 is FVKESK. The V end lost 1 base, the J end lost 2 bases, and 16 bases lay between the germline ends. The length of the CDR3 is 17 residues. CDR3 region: CASSQGSAGAHTDTQYF. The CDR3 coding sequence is TGTGCCAGCAGCCAAGGCTCCGCGGGGGCCCACACAGATACGCAGTATTTT.

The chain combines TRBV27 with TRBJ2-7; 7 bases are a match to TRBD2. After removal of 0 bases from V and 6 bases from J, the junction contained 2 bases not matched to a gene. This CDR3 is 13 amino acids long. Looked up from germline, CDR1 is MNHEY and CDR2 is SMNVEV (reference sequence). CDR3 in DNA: TGTGCCAGCAGTTTATCGGGCGGGGGCGAGCAGTACTTC. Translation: CASSLSGGGEQYF.

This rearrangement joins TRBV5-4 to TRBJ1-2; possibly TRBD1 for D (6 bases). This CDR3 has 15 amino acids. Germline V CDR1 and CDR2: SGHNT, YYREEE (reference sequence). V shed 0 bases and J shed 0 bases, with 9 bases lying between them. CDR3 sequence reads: CASSLETGANYGYTF. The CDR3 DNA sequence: TGTGCCAGCAGCTTGGAGACAGGAGCTAACTATGGCTACACCTTC.

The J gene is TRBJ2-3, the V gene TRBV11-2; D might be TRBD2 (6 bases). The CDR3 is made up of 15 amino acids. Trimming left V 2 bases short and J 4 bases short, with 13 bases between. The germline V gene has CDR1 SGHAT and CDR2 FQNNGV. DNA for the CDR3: TGTGCCAGCAGCTTAAGAATGGGGGGAGCAGATACGCAGTATTTT. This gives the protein CASSLRMGGADTQYF.

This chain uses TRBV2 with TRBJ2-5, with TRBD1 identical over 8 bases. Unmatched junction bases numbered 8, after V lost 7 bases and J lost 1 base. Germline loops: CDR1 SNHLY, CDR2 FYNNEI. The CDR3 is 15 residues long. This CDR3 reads CASIAAGGSQETQYF. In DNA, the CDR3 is TGTGCCAGCATTGCGGCAGGGGGCTCCCAAGAGACCCAGTACTTC.

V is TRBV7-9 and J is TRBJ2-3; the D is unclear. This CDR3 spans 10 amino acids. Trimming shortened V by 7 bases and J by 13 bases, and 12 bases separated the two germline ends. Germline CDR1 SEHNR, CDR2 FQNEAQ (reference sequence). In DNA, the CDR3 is TGTGCCAGCATTCTGTTTAGTGAGTATTTT. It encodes CASILFSEYF.